The rows below give T cell receptor beta chains drawn from one sample of a study of beta chain features in type 1 diabetes. Libraries were prepared by immunoSEQ multiplex PCR; TCRdb keeps only in-frame clonotypes and omits some of them. The sample lists around 56,000 clones, about 47% occurring once. The sample taken for sequencing was Tregs from blood. Every receptor here comes from a woman aged 40 to 50 with type 1 diabetes. The CDR3 runs from the conserved cysteine through the conserved F or W. D genes are given only for firm matches. Size is stated for part of the rows, as once, few or many counts, or as a class when the clone is expanded.

J: TRBJ2-7; D: TRBD2; size: NA; V: TRBV10-1; DNA: TGCGCCAGCAGTCCACTAGCGGGGCAAGACGAGCAGTACTTC; CDR3: CASSPLAGQDEQYF
J: TRBJ2-4; D: NA; size: NA; V: TRBV7-6; DNA: TGTGCCAGCAGCCTAGGCCTGGGGCCAAACATTCAGTACTTC; CDR3: CASSLGLGPNIQYF
J: TRBJ2-6; D: TRBD1; size: few; V: TRBV2; DNA: TGTGCCAGCAGTGATAGTCCCGGACAGGGGCCCGGGGCCAACGTCCTGACTTTC; CDR3: CASSDSPGQGPGANVLTF
J: TRBJ2-1; D: TRBD2; size: few; V: TRBV5-4; DNA: TGTGCCAGCAGCTTGAGATGGACTAGCGGATACAATGAGCAGTTCTTC; CDR3: CASSLRWTSGYNEQFF
J: TRBJ2-5; D: NA; size: NA; V: TRBV7-7; DNA: TGTGCCAGCAGCCAGGAGGTCCGGGAGACCCAGTACTTC; CDR3: CASSQEVRETQYF
J: TRBJ2-7; D: TRBD1; size: NA; V: TRBV5-4; DNA: TGTGCCAGCAGGTACGCCGGGACAGGGCCTCACGAGCAGTACTTC; CDR3: CASRYAGTGPHEQYF
J: TRBJ2-1; D: NA; size: NA; V: TRBV7-3; DNA: TGTGCCAGCAGCTTGAGCGGTAGTTCCTACAATGAGCAGTTCTTC; CDR3: CASSLSGSSYNEQFF
J: TRBJ1-6; D: NA; size: NA; V: TRBV2; DNA: TGTGCCAGCAGTGAAATGGGAGCAGGACCCGGGAGTTCACCCCTCCACTTT; CDR3: CASSEMGAGPGSSPLHF
J: TRBJ2-7; D: TRBD1; size: NA; V: TRBV2; DNA: TGTGCCAGCAGCCAACCGGGACAGGGGCATGGCGAGCAGTACTTC; CDR3: CASSQPGQGHGEQYF
J: TRBJ1-2; D: NA; size: NA; V: TRBV4-2; DNA: TGTGCCAGCAGCCAAGAAAAACAGGTTCATGGCTACACCTTC; CDR3: CASSQEKQVHGYTF
J: TRBJ2-7; D: NA; size: few; V: TRBV18; DNA: TGTGCCAGCTCCCCCCGAGGGGGTTCGGGCGAGCAGTACTTC; CDR3: CASSPRGGSGEQYF
J: TRBJ2-7; D: TRBD1; size: NA; V: TRBV25-1; DNA: TGTGCCAGCAGTGAGGGGACAGGCTACGAGCAGTACTTC; CDR3: CASSEGTGYEQYF
J: TRBJ2-7; D: TRBD1; size: NA; V: TRBV7-2; DNA: TGTGCCAGCAGCAGGGACAGGGGAACCTACGAGCAGTACTTC; CDR3: CASSRDRGTYEQYF
J: TRBJ1-3; D: NA; size: NA; V: TRBV7-7; DNA: TGTGCCAGCAGCTTAGATCCGGGACTAACGGGAAACACCATATATTTT; CDR3: CASSLDPGLTGNTIYF
J: TRBJ2-1; D: TRBD2; size: NA; V: TRBV4-3; DNA: TGCGCCAGCAGCCAAGGACGGGCTAGCGGTTACAATGAGCAGTTCTTC; CDR3: CASSQGRASGYNEQFF